These T cell receptor beta chains were read from a single sample in a study of cytomegalovirus exposure and HLA in healthy donors. Data came from immunoSEQ multiplex PCR; TCRdb stores just in-frame clones and leaves some out. In the table there are some 150,000 clones, about four fifths of which are singletons. The sample consisted of PBMCs. The source of these receptors is a woman aged 40-49 years in good health and CMV-seropositive. The conserved cysteine and the conserved F or W are not part of the CDR3 here. Each record gives: V gene, CDR3 protein.

v_gene: TRBV2; CDR3aa: ASNRKTGGWTGELF
v_gene: TRBV5-4; CDR3aa: ASSKEGTVPSYEQY
v_gene: TRBV5-5; CDR3aa: ASSIGTDYGNEQF
v_gene: TRBV21-1; CDR3aa: APVGASNQPQH
v_gene: TRBV5-6; CDR3aa: ASSLRDYEAQY
v_gene: TRBV29-1; CDR3aa: SVDLSYEQY
v_gene: TRBV2; CDR3aa: ASSYIRLLSPNNEQF
v_gene: TRBV29-1; CDR3aa: SVVRLIQGEAF
v_gene: TRBV9; CDR3aa: ASSVDKGTGVPGNTIY
v_gene: TRBV7-8; CDR3aa: ASSWTSGGAYTGELF
v_gene: TRBV2; CDR3aa: ASGRGWTEAF
v_gene: TRBV6-5; CDR3aa: ASSYRGGYSNQPQH
v_gene: TRBV14; CDR3aa: ASSQDLEGEAF
v_gene: TRBV7-9; CDR3aa: ASSDRLAGDNEQF
v_gene: TRBV2; CDR3aa: ASSVGAERGNTIY
v_gene: TRBV5-4; CDR3aa: ASSLGGDFQETQY
v_gene: TRBV28; CDR3aa: ASSLADRPLGYT
v_gene: TRBV2; CDR3aa: ASSEQGKGYEQY
v_gene: TRBV19; CDR3aa: ASHRDPGAGNTIY
v_gene: TRBV7-3; CDR3aa: ASSLDFYNEQF
v_gene: TRBV19; CDR3aa: ASSISLAGGTTDTQY
v_gene: TRBV5-6; CDR3aa: ASRDGQGHNSPLH
v_gene: TRBV7-2; CDR3aa: ASSPTSDSNQPQH
v_gene: TRBV7-2; CDR3aa: ASSGNQGYEQF
v_gene: TRBV4-2; CDR3aa: ASSQYSVSGGDTGELF
v_gene: TRBV5-1; CDR3aa: ASSLAPRGRVAGLNEKLF
v_gene: TRBV7-9; CDR3aa: ASSLVGETQY